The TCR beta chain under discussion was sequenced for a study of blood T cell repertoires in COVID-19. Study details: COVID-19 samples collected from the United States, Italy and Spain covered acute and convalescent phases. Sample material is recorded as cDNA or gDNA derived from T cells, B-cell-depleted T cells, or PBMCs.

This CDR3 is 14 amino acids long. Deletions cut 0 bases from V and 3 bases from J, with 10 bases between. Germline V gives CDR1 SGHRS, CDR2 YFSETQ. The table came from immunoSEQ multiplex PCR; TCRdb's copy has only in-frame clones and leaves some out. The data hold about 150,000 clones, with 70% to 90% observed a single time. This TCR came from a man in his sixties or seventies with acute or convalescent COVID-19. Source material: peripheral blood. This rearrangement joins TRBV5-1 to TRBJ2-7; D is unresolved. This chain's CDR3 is CASSLGAGNYEQYF. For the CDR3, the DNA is TGCGCCAGCAGCTTGGGAGCAGGTAACTACGAGCAGTACTTC.